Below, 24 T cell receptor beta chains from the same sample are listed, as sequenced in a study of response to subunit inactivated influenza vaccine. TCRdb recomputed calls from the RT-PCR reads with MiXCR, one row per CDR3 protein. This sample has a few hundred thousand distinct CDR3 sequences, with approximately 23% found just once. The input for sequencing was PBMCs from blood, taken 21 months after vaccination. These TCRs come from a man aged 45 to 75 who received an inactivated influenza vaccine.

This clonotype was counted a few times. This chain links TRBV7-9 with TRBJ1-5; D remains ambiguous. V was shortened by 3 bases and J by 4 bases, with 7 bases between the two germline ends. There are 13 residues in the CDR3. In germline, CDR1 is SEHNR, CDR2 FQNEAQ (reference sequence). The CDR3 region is CASSFRENQPQHF. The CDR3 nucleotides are TGTGCCAGCAGCTTTAGAGAAAATCAGCCCCAGCATTTT.

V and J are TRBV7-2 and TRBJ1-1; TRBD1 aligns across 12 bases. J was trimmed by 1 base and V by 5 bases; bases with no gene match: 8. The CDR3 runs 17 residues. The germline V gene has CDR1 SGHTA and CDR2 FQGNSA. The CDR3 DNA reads TGTGCCAGCAGCCGGGGGACAGGGGGCGGGAGGAACACTGAAGCTTTCTTT. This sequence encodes CASSRGTGGGRNTEAFF.

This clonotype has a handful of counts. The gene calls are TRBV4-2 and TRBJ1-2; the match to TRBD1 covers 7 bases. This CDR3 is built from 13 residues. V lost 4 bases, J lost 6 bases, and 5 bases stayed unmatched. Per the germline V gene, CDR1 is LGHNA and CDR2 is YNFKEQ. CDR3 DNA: TGTGCCAGCAGCCTAACAGGGGTGGATGGCTACACCTTC. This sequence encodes CASSLTGVDGYTF.

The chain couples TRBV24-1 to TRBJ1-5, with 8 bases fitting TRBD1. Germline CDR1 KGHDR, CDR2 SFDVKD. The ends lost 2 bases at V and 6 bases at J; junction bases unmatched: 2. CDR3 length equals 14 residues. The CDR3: CATSDSGGGQPQHF. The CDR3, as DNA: TGTGCCACCAGTGATTCAGGGGGCGGTCAGCCCCAGCATTTT.

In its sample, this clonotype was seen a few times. The CDR3 loop is CASSPRAGATNEKLFF. The CDR3 DNA sequence: TGTGCCAGCAGCCCCAGGGCCGGTGCAACTAATGAAAAACTGTTTTTT. This chain uses TRBV12-3 or TRBV12-4 with TRBJ1-4; TRBD1 might be the D (5 bases). CDR3 length equals 16 residues. Trimming shortened V by 6 bases and J by 0 bases, and 14 bases separated the two germline ends.

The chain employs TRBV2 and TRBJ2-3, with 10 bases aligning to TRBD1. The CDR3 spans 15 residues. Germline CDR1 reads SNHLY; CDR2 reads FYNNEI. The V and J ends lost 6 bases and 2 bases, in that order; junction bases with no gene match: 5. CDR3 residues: CASRGQGSPTDTQYF. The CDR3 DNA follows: TGTGCCAGCAGGGGACAGGGGTCTCCCACAGATACGCAGTATTTT.

Here the CDR3 DNA reads TGTGCCAGCAGAAGGACAGCAACCGGGGAGCTGTTTTTT. This codes for CASRRTATGELFF. This sequence joins TRBV6-1 and TRBJ2-2; TRBD1 might be the D (6 bases). The CDR3 is made up of 13 amino acids. Germline loops: CDR1 MNHNS, CDR2 SASEGT. The ends were cut back, 6 bases at V and 5 bases at J, with 10 bases in the middle.

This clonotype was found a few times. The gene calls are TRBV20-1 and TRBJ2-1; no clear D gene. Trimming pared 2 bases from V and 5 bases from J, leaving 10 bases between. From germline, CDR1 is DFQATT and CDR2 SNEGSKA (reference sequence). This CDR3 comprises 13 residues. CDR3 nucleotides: TGCAGTGCTAGACCTTTCGCTGACAATGAGCAGTTCTTC. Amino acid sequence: CSARPFADNEQFF.

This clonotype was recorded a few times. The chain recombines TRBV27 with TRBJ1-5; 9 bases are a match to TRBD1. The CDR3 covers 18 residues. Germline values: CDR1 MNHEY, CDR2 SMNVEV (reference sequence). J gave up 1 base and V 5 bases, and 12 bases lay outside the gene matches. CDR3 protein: CASSTRLGQGGSNQPQHF. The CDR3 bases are TGTGCCAGCAGTACTCGCCTGGGACAGGGTGGGAGCAATCAGCCCCAGCATTTT.

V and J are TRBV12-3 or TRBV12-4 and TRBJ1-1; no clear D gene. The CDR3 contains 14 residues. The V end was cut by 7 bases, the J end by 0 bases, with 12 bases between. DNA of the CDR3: TGTGCCAGCATCCGGGCCCACGTGAACACTGAAGCTTTCTTT. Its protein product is CASIRAHVNTEAFF.

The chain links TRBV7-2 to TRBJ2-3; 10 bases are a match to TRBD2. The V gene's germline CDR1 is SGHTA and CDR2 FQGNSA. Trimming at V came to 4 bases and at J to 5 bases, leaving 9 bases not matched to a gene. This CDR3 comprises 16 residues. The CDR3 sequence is CASSSFPGLALDTQYF. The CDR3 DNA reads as TGTGCCAGCAGCTCCTTCCCGGGACTAGCGTTAGATACGCAGTATTTT.

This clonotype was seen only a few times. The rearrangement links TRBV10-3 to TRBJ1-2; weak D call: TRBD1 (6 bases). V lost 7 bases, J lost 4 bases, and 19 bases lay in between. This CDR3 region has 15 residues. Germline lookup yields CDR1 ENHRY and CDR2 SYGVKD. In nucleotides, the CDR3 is TGTGCCATCACAGACAGGTCACCCCGGAGCTATGGCTACACCTTC. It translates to CAITDRSPRSYGYTF.

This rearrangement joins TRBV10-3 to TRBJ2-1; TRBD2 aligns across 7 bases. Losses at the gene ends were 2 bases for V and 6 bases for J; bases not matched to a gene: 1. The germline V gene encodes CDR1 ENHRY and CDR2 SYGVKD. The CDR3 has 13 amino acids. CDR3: CAISEIAGNEQFF. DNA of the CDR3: TGTGCCATCAGTGAGATAGCGGGCAATGAGCAGTTCTTC.

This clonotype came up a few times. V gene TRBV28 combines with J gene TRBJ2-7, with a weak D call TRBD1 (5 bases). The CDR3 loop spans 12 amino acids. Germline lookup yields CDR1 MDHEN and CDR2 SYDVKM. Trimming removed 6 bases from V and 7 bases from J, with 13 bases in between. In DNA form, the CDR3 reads TGTGCCAGCAGCCGCAGGGTGTGGGAGCAGTACTTC. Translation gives CASSRRVWEQYF.

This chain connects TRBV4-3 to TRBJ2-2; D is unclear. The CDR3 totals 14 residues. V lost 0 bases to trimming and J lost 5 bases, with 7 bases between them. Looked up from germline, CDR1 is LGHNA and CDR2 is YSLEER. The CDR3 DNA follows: TGCGCCAGCAGCCAAGAATCCCGTACCGGGGAGCTGTTTTTT. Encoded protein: CASSQESRTGELFF.

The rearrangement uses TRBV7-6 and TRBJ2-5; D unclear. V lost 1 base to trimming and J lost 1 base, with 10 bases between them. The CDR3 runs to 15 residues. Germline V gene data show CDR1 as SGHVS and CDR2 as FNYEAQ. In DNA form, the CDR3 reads TGTGCCAGCAGCTTAGGAACGCTGGTCCAAGAGACCCAGTACTTC. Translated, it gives CASSLGTLVQETQYF.

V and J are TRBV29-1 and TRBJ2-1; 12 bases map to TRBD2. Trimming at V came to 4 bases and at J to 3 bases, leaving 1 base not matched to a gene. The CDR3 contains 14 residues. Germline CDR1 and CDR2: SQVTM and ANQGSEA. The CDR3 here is CSVGTSGVYNEQFF. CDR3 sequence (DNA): TGCAGCGTTGGGACTAGCGGGGTCTACAATGAGCAGTTCTTC.

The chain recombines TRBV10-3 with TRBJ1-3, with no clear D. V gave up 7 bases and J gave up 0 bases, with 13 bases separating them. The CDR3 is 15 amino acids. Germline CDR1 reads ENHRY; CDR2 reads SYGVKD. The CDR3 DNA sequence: TGTGCCATCATGTCAGGTGGGAACTCTGGAAACACCATATATTTT. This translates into CAIMSGGNSGNTIYF.

The CDR3 sequence is CASRPSSPYEEQYF. DNA for the CDR3: TGTGCCAGCAGGCCTAGCAGCCCCTACGAGGAGCAGTACTTC. The chain employs TRBV4-2 and TRBJ2-7; D is possibly TRBD2 (5 bases). CDR1 LGHNA and CDR2 YNFKEQ come from the germline V gene. Trimming pared 6 bases from V and 7 bases from J, leaving 19 bases between. The CDR3 has 14 residues.

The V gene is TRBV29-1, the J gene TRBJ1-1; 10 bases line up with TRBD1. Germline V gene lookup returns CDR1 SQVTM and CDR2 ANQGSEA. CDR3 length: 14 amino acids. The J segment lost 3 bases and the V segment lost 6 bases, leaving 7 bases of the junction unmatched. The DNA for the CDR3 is TGCAGCGTGGAGGGACAGGGGCTCCACACTGAAGCTTTCTTT. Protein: CSVEGQGLHTEAFF. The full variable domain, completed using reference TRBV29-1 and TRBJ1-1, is SAVISQKPSRDICQRGTSLTIQCQVDSQVTMMFWYRQQPGQSLTLIATANQGSEATYESGFVIDKFPISRPNLTFSTLTVSNMSPEDSSIYLCSVEGQGLHTEAFFGQGTRLTVV.

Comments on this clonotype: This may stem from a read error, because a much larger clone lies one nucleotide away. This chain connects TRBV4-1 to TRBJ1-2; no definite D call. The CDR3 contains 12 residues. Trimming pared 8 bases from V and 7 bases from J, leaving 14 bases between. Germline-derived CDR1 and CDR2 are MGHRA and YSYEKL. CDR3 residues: CASRPSMGGYTF. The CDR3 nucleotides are TGCGCCAGCCGCCCGTCCATGGGTGGCTACACCTTC.

The CDR3 coding sequence is TGTGCCAGCAGCTTTCGGGCTAGCGGGTCCCGGGGAGATACGCAGTATTTT. This encodes CASSFRASGSRGDTQYF. V gene TRBV7-3 combines with J gene TRBJ2-3; TRBD2 matches 8 bases. The CDR3 runs 17 residues. J gave up 5 bases and V 3 bases, and 13 bases lay outside the gene matches. Germline V CDR1 and CDR2: SGHTA, FQGTGA.

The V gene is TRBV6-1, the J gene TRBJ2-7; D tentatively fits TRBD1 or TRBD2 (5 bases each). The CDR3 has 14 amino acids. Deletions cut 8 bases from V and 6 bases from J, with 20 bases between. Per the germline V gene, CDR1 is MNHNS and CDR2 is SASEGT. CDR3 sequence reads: CASAGGPGLGEQYF. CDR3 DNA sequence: TGTGCCAGCGCGGGCGGGCCAGGGCTTGGCGAGCAGTACTTC.

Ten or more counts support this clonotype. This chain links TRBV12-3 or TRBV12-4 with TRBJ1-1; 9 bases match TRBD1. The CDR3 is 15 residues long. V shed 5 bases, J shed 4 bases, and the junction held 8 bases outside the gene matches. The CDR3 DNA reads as TGTGCCAGCAGTCCGGACGGACAGGGGACCACTGAAGCTTTCTTT. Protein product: CASSPDGQGTTEAFF.